This T cell receptor (beta chain) was found in a study of blood T cell repertoires in COVID-19. In the authors' methods: Estimation of nucleated cell counts relied on the amplification of reference gene primers. Clones were sequenced by immunoSEQ multiplex PCR, and TCRdb holds only the in-frame ones, with some missing. V and J calls and clone size are as listed in that table; D and trimming were resolved from the DNA. The sample holds 150,000 or so clones, approximately 88% seen once. Donors were grouped by their self-reported clinical history. No more than 2 weeks before study entry, exposed participants had met a case of COVID-19. By sample share, this clone is medium-sized. This CDR3 region has 15 residues. V lost 0 bases and J lost 10; bases outside the gene matches: 3. Germline CDR1 is SGDLS and CDR2 is YYNGEE.

The clonotype originates from a man in his 70s who had been exposed to COVID-19. The chain employs TRBV9 and TRBJ1-6, with 11 bases that match TRBD1. The sample was PBMCs or T cells enriched from blood (not recorded which). CDR3 sequence reads: CASSVAGTGGSPLHF. DNA for the CDR3: TGTGCCAGCAGCGTAGCGGGGACAGGGGGATCACCCCTCCACTTT.